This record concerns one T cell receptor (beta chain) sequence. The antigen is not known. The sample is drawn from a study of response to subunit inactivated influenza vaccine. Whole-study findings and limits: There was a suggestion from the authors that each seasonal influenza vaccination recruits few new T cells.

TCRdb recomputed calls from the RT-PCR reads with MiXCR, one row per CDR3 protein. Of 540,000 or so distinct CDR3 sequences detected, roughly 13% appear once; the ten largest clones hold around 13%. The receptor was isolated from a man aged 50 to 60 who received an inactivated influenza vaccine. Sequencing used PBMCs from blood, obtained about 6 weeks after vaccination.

The CDR3 DNA follows: TGTGCCAGCAGGGCTCGACCGGGACAGCGCTACGAGCAGTACTTC. It translates to CASRARPGQRYEQYF. The chain employs TRBV7-8 and TRBJ2-7; 7 bases line up with TRBD1. The germline V gene encodes CDR1 SGHVS and CDR2 FQNEAQ. V was pared by 6 bases and J by 3 bases, with 11 bases of the junction left unmatched. The CDR3 has 15 amino acids.